This TCR beta chain was sequenced during a study of T cell clusters in autoimmune cytopenias (dated by TCRdb to about 2019). Some background on the complete study: A mean age of about 53 years and a median age of about 59 years were recorded for the healthy donor controls, of whom about 55% of the roughly 45 were female. TRB sequencing reached a median depth of 51,575 reads per sample and yielded a median of 2,350 distinct TRB clonotypes per sample. Alongside healthy, CLL and autoimmune hepatitis controls, autoimmune cytopenia patients had their peripheral blood TRB and IGH repertoires sequenced at active disease and again during treatment follow-up. The study aimed to test whether autoimmune cytopenia patients carry a disease-specific immune repertoire signature usable as a blood-based biomarker. For primary cytopenia, the controls were some 26 age-matched healthy donors, and for secondary cytopenia, the controls were about 13 age-matched CLL patients. The comparison group for autoimmune hepatitis repertoires was about 25 healthy donors matched for age and sex.

Each sample's TRB amplification started from about 250 ng of peripheral blood genomic DNA, which corresponds to 38,000 or so genome equivalents. Study-level results and caveats: TRB repertoire shifts, with less even repertoires in secondary cytopenia and CLL, mostly reflected lymphoma bias rather than autoimmunity. Almost three-fold more exclusive TRB clusters were observed in healthy donors than in active autoimmune hepatitis patients, consistent with an autoimmunity-wide signature. The T cell clusters were defined only in silico, and the functional role of the clusters still needed to be validated experimentally. In the comparison of secondary cytopenia with CLL, the cluster-lack signature was not observed, apparently because the dominant lymphoma-associated repertoire masked the signature. A lack of physiological T cell clusters in primary autoimmune cytopenia patients was suggested by GLIPH, as 51 clusters were found to be exclusive to healthy donors versus some 18 exclusive to patients.

The CDR3 sequence holds 16 residues, the cysteine and phenylalanine included. The record lacks a DNA sequence. CDR1 and CDR2, looked up from the germline V gene (reference sequence), are SEHNR and FQNEAQ. To note about this clonotype: Its antigen remains undetermined.

TRB rearrangements were amplified by multiplex PCR following a touch-down protocol, with the TRB-A and TRB-B primer pools mixed in one tube. Two consecutive PCR reactions with Phusion HS II polymerase added Illumina adapters and sample indices to the amplicons. After gel purification with the NucleoSpin Gel and PCR Clean-up kit, the amplicons were quantified by Qubit and checked for quality on an Agilent 2100 Bioanalyzer. Libraries were sequenced on an Illumina MiSeq using 600-cycle, single-indexed, paired-end runs. In the original analysis: Alignment and assembly of TRB reads were performed with MiXCR version 2.1.12 and the default MiXCR reference library. A clone was defined by each unique CDR3 nucleotide sequence, and the analysis included only productive sequences supported by at least two reads. Repertoire diversity was assessed with alpha-parameterized diversity profiles (alpha 0 to 5), including the Shannon (alpha 1) and Simpson (alpha 2) indices, which were computed with an R script. Combinatorial TRB VJ usage was computed with the tcR package and compared between cohorts by principal component analysis with ade4. Using GLIPH, TCRbeta CDR3s were clustered on pairs of cohorts matched for age and read depth, and a Wilcoxon test was used to compare cluster frequencies. Following reprocessing of the reads by TCRdb, the data hold one row per CDR3 protein sequence and no DNA is available. These V and J calls rely on TCRdb rather than the paper's analysis. The sample table includes thousands of distinct CDR3 sequences. Of the sample, around a third falls within the top ten clones.

These records were also assigned to another study, of T cell repertoires in aging, cancer and after chemotherapy. As described in the second report: Six donor age groups were covered, ranging from 30 or younger up to 70 or older, and each group contained at least three individuals. TCR repertoires from healthy donor controls were recorded over periods of several months to years and showed clear clonal overlap between repeated samplings. In total, the full dataset held millions of TCR reads. Untreated patients with hematological or solid cancers showed significantly lower blood TCR diversity and higher clonality than age-matched healthy donors. Declining TCR diversity with age in healthy donors was mainly explained by loss of richness; in cancer patients, loss of evenness also contributed. Median generation probability increased over the chemotherapy interval in both cancer cohorts, suggesting repertoire reconstitution through rebound thymic output. It was noted by the authors that conclusions about immunological memory after chemotherapy cannot be drawn from the repertoire data. To look at immunoaging and at how T cells reconstitute after chemotherapy, the study profiled TCR beta repertoires in peripheral blood from both healthy donors and cancer patients. The cohort comprised 200 to 250 cancer patients, 90 to 94 with hematological and around 120 with solid cancers, plus 95 healthy donors as a reference group. Processing of the TRB sequences was carried out with MiXCR versions 2.12 and 3.0.5. Repertoire metrics included Shannon diversity, evenness, clonality (one minus evenness), and alpha-parameterized diversity profiles from alpha 0 to 5. The IGoR algorithm was used to calculate generation probabilities of clones in the paired pre- and post-chemotherapy samples.

Specimen: peripheral blood. The TCR sequence derives from a human donor in good health. The rearrangement combines TRBV7-9 with TRBJ2-1; TCRdb gives TRBD1 as the D gene, but with no DNA this cannot be confirmed. The CDR3 corresponds to CASSGERDRGYNEQFF.